The 30 T cell receptor beta chains listed next were all sequenced from one sample in a study of CD8+ T cells in alopecia areata. As to time point: mouse skin 6 weeks after grafting, around onset of hair loss. Extracted RNA was reverse transcribed into cDNA, the sequencing template. Repertoires were generated with immunoSEQ multiplex PCR, while TCRdb's copy carries only in-frame clones and drops some. This sample has 1,500 to 2,000 clones, each found more than once. Sample: skin, taken at week 6. The receptors stem from a C3H/HeJ mouse with alopecia areata. The mice in this strain carry MHC haplotype H2-k.

This clone is medium-sized in the sample. The gene names given are mouse names. The DNA read from the CDR3 is TGTGCCAGCGCCTGGGGGGGCTGGGGTGCAGAA. As protein: CASAWGGWGAE. The complete CDR3 sequence is CASAWGGWGAETLYF. This rearrangement joins TRBV13-2 to TRBJ2-3; 10 nucleotides match TRBD2. The DNA ends 4 residues before the CDR3 does, and the rest of the CDR3 is filled in from the germline J gene. CDR3 size: 15 residues. Germline V gives CDR1 NNHNN, CDR2 SYGAGS (reference sequence). Trimming at V came to 6 bases and at J to 1 base, leaving 5 bases not matched to a gene.

By proportion, this clone is medium-sized. Gene names refer to mouse genes. With the read ending 4 residues before the CDR3 end, the germline J gene is used to fill in that end. The gene calls are TRBV1 and TRBJ2-7, with 12 positions matching TRBD2. The CDR3 runs 17 residues. The V gene's germline CDR1 is NSQYPW and CDR2 LRSPGD (reference sequence). V dropped 3 bases and J dropped 0; count of bases not matched to a gene: 6. This CDR3 is CTCSAGLGGPSSYEQYF. CDR3 DNA, as far as it was read: TGCACCTGCAGTGCGGGACTGGGGGGCCCCAGCTCCTAT.

In regard to this clone: All gene names here are mouse names. The read ends 4 residues early relative to the CDR3; the germline J gene fills the gap. The chain recombines TRBV5 with TRBJ2-5; D might be TRBD2 (6 bases). The CDR3 sequence is 15 residues long. Germline V gene sequence: CDR1 LGHNA, CDR2 YNLKQL (reference sequence). The sequenced CDR3 bases are TGTGCCAGCAGCCAAGAAGCTGGGGCCCAGGAC. Protein sequence: CASSQEAGAQD. The entire CDR3 protein is CASSQEAGAQDTQYF.

With respect to this clone: Any gene name here is a mouse gene name. The CDR3 extends 4 residues past the end of the read, so its final part is completed from the germline J gene. The chain recombines TRBV5 with TRBJ2-4; possibly TRBD2 for D (6 bases). Trimming pared 0 bases from V and 2 bases from J, leaving 9 bases between. The germline gives CDR1 LGHNA, CDR2 YNLKQL (reference sequence). CDR3 length equals 15 residues. Partial CDR3 DNA: TGTGCCAGCAGCCAAGATACTGGGATTCAAAAC. Translated: CASSQDTGIQN. The whole CDR3 sequence is CASSQDTGIQNTLYF.

This clone has a handful of counts. Genes here carry mouse names. The DNA read from the CDR3 is TGTGCCAGCAGCCCCGACAGGGGGGAC. Translated: CASSPDRGD. The whole CDR3 protein reads CASSPDRGDTQYF. V is TRBV5 and J is TRBJ2-5; the match to TRBD1 covers 9 bases. The read terminates 4 residues before the CDR3 end, so the remaining end is supplied by the germline J gene. Germline V lookup: CDR1 LGHNA, CDR2 YNLKQL (reference sequence). The CDR3 loop spans 13 amino acids.

This clone was recorded many times. Any gene name here is a mouse gene name. CDR3 DNA (partial): TGTGCCAGCAGCCCAGGGGATCGGGGCACA. It yields the protein CASSPGDRGT. The whole CDR3 protein reads CASSPGDRGTEVFF. V gene TRBV14 combines with J gene TRBJ1-1, with a tentative D call TRBD1 (6 bases). The DNA ends 4 residues before the CDR3 does, and the rest of the CDR3 is filled in from the germline J gene. This CDR3 contains 14 residues. Germline lookup yields CDR1 SGHDT and CDR2 FRDEAV. Deletions cut 5 bases from V and 4 bases from J, with 15 bases between. The entire variable domain, with the rest obtained from reference TRBV14 and TRBJ1-1, is as follows: EAGVTQSPRYAVLQEGQAVSFWCDPISGHDTLYWYQQPRDQGPQLLVYFRDEAVIDNSQLPSDRFSAVRPKGTNSTLKIQSAKQGDTATYLCASSPGDRGTEVFFGKGTRLTVV.

This clone is medium-sized by share. The genes are named according to mouse. The read terminates 4 residues ahead of where the CDR3 ends, so the germline J gene completes it. This rearrangement joins TRBV31 to TRBJ1-2, with D possibly matching TRBD1 (6 bases). The V and J ends lost 3 bases and 0 bases respectively, with 8 bases between them. This CDR3 has 13 amino acids. Germline CDR1 GKSSPN, CDR2 SITVG. The CDR3 DNA, read in part, is TGTGCCTGGAGGAAGGGGGCAAACTCC. Its protein product is CAWRKGANS. The whole CDR3 protein is CAWRKGANSDYTF. Complete variable domain (other parts from reference TRBV31 and TRBJ1-2): AQTIHQWPVAEIKAVGSPLSLGCTIKGKSSPNLYWYWQATGGTLQQLFYSITVGQVESVVQLNLSASRPKDDQFILSTEKLLLSHSGFYLCAWRKGANSDYTFGSGTRLLVI.

This clone showed up just a few times. Mouse gene names and germline throughout. Coverage ceases 4 residues before the CDR3 finishes, and the germline J gene fills in the end. Other DNA sequences in the same sample also yield this CDR3. This chain links TRBV3 with TRBJ2-4; maybe TRBD1 (6 bases). This CDR3 has 14 residues. CDR1 is SNHLY, CDR2 FYNGKV, per germline (reference sequence). The DNA read from the CDR3 is TGTGCCAGCAGCTCACTAGGGGGAATAAAC. This encodes CASSSLGGIN. The CDR3 as a whole reads CASSSLGGINTLYF. Full variable domain (remainder filled in from reference TRBV3 and TRBJ2-4): GPKVLQIPSHQIIDMGQMVTLNCDPVSNHLYFYWYKQILGQQMEFLVNFYNGKVMEKSKLFKDQFSVERPDGSYFTLKIQPTALEDSAVYFCASSSLGGINTLYFGAGTRLSVL.

This clone has just a few counts. These gene names are mouse names. The sequence runs out 4 residues before the end of the CDR3; the remainder is reconstructed from the germline J gene. J is TRBJ2-1 and V is TRBV13-1, with 10 bases that match TRBD2. The germline CDR1 and CDR2 sequences are NSHNY and SYGAGN. The CDR3 has 16 residues. After removal of 0 bases from V and 6 bases from J, the junction contained 6 bases not matched to a gene. This chain's CDR3 is CASSDALGGRIAEQFF. The sequenced part of the CDR3 DNA is TGTGCCAGCAGTGATGCTCTGGGGGGGCGGATTGCT.

This clone was seen more than once but under ten times. Gene names and germline match the mouse. The read ends 4 residues early relative to the CDR3; the germline J gene fills the gap. V and J are TRBV2 and TRBJ1-1; no clear D gene. The CDR3 totals 12 residues. Trimming cost V 1 base and J 3 bases, with 3 bases left between them. Germline V gene lookup returns CDR1 LGHNA and CDR2 YSYQKL. The CDR3 DNA, read in part, is TGTGCCAGCAGCCAAGTGGACACA. Its protein product is CASSQVDT. The CDR3 in its entirety is CASSQVDTEVFF.

By its share, this clone is large. Mouse germline and gene names are used. The CDR3 is cut off 4 residues early in the read; its end comes from the germline J gene. Other DNA sequences in the same sample also yield this CDR3. The V gene is TRBV19, the J gene TRBJ2-5; TRBD1 agrees at 9 bases. Germline V lookup: CDR1 FNHDT, CDR2 SITEND (reference sequence). The V segment lost 4 bases and the J segment 3 bases; nucleotides outside the gene matches: 3. The CDR3 runs 14 residues. Incomplete CDR3 DNA: TGTGCCAGCAGTCCGACAGGGGGGCAAGAC. Translation gives CASSPTGGQD. The whole CDR3 protein is CASSPTGGQDTQYF. The full variable domain, its missing parts supplied by reference TRBV19 and TRBJ2-5, is GGIITQTPKFLIGQEGQKLTLKCQQNFNHDTMYWYRQDSGKGLRLIYYSITENDLQKGDLSEGYDASREKKSSFSLTVTSAQKNEMAVFLCASSPTGGQDTQYFGPGTRLLVL.

This clone is labeled medium-sized. Gene names follow the mouse nomenclature. The observed sequence ends 3 residues before the CDR3 terminus, with the missing tail filled in from the germline J gene. V usage is TRBV13-3 and J usage is TRBJ1-6, with 8 positions matching TRBD1. TRBJ1-6 is an ORF; its function is uncertain. The CDR3 totals 14 residues. The ends lost 3 bases at V and 7 bases at J; junction bases unmatched: 3. The germline gives CDR1 NNHDY, CDR2 SYVADS. The CDR3 loop reads CASSVQGANSPLYF. The CDR3 bases that were read are TGTGCCAGCAGTGTCCAGGGGGCGAATTCGCCC.

This clone is medium-sized (0.01 to 0.1%) by share. Gene and germline names: mouse. The sequence runs out 3 residues before the end of the CDR3; the remainder is reconstructed from the germline J gene. The chain has TRBV19 and TRBJ1-6, with 7 nucleotides matching TRBD1. TRBJ1-6 is identified as an open reading frame with a role that is uncertain. Germline V CDR1 and CDR2: FNHDT, SITEND (reference sequence). V shed 6 bases, J shed 6 bases, and the junction held 6 bases outside the gene matches. The CDR3 runs 14 residues. CDR3: CASTNDRVNSPLYF. Incomplete CDR3 DNA: TGTGCCAGCACTAACGACAGGGTTAATTCGCCC.

This clone was seen repeatedly, ten times or more. The listed genes are named as in mouse. The observed sequence ends 4 residues before the CDR3 terminus, with the missing tail filled in from the germline J gene. The chain recombines TRBV16 with TRBJ1-1, with D hard to call. V shed 1 base and J shed 2 bases, with 8 bases lying between them. CDR3 length: 14 amino acids. CDR1 and CDR2 from the germline V gene are SGHSA and FRNQAP. The sequenced CDR3 bases are TGTGCAAGCAGCTTAGTTCACTATAACACA. Protein: CASSLVHYNT. The full CDR3 reads CASSLVHYNTEVFF.

This clone qualifies as medium-sized. Here the gene names and germline are mouse. The missing CDR3 end, 4 residues past where the read stops, is filled in from the germline J gene. The chain employs TRBV16 and TRBJ2-3; 7 nucleotides line up with TRBD1. The V segment lost 1 base and the J segment 0 bases; nucleotides outside the gene matches: 4. The CDR3 length is 16 residues. The germline V gene encodes CDR1 SGHSA and CDR2 FRNQAP. CDR3 region: CASSLAWDRSAETLYF. Incomplete CDR3 DNA: TGTGCAAGCAGCTTAGCCTGGGACAGAAGTGCAGAA. The whole variable domain, filled in from reference TRBV16 and TRBJ2-3, reads NAGVIQTPRHKVTGKGQEATLWCEPISGHSAVFWYRQTIVQGLEFLTYFRNQAPIDDSGMPKERFSAQMPNQSHSTLKIQSTQPQDSAVYLCASSLAWDRSAETLYFGSGTRLTVL.

A remark on this clone: Germline and genes here are mouse. The read gets to within 4 residues of the CDR3 end, and the germline J gene fills in the rest. V gene TRBV14 combines with J gene TRBJ2-4; no firm D call. The CDR3 totals 14 residues. V was clipped by 3 bases and J by 0 bases, with 8 bases between them. Germline assignment: CDR1 SGHDT and CDR2 FRDEAV. CDR3 bases read: TGTGCCAGCAGTTCCCCCAGTAGTCAAAAC. Residues: CASSSPSSQN. The CDR3 reads in full as CASSSPSSQNTLYF.

Many counts were recorded for this clone. Gene names denote mouse genes. Read coverage stops 4 residues before the CDR3 terminus; the germline J gene supplies the remainder. This chain joins TRBV1 and TRBJ1-2, with D possibly TRBD1 on 5 matching bases. In germline, CDR1 is NSQYPW, CDR2 LRSPGD (reference sequence). This CDR3 comprises 14 residues. The sequenced CDR3 bases are TGCACCTGCAGTGCGGGACTGGGGGGGGAC. This codes for CTCSAGLGGD. The full CDR3 reads CTCSAGLGGDDYTF.

Comments on this clone: Gene names are mouse gene names. The read ends 4 residues shy of where the CDR3 ends; the end is completed using the germline J gene. This chain joins TRBV16 and TRBJ1-1; 9 nucleotides match TRBD1. The CDR3 is 15 amino acids. V lost 3 bases, J lost 0 bases, and 2 bases stayed unmatched. CDR1 SGHSA and CDR2 FRNQAP come from the germline V gene. The CDR3 reads CASSFRDRANTEVFF. The CDR3 bases that were read are TGTGCAAGCAGCTTCCGGGACAGGGCAAACACA.

Many counts were recorded for this clone. The listed genes are named as in mouse. The read is 4 residues too short to cover the CDR3 end, so that end is filled in from the germline J gene. At the DNA level, this CDR3 is encoded by other sequences in the same sample as well. The rearrangement joins TRBV13-2 to TRBJ2-4; 7 bases are a match to TRBD1. V trimming: 5 bases; J trimming: 0 bases; junction bases outside the gene matches: 3. The CDR3 extends over 14 amino acids. The germline V gene encodes CDR1 NNHNN and CDR2 SYGAGS (reference sequence). CDR3 residues: CASGGTASQNTLYF. CDR3 DNA, as far as it was read: TGTGCCAGCGGGGGGACAGCTAGTCAAAAC.

This clone rates as medium-sized. The gene names here belong to mouse. The CDR3 reads CASSDAGVGGRKEVFF. CDR3 DNA, as far as it was read: TGTGCCAGCAGTGATGCAGGGGTGGGGGGGCGCAAA. This chain links TRBV13-1 with TRBJ1-1; D is perhaps TRBD1 (6 bases). The read terminates 4 residues ahead of where the CDR3 ends, so the germline J gene completes it. Germline CDR1 and CDR2: NSHNY and SYGAGN. The CDR3 sequence is 16 residues long.

By share, this clone ranks as large. The gene names given are mouse names. The read terminates 4 residues before the CDR3 end, so the remaining end is supplied by the germline J gene. The same CDR3 also results from other DNA sequences found in this sample. This chain connects TRBV14 to TRBJ1-1, with TRBD1 matching over 8 bases. CDR1 and CDR2 from the germline V gene are SGHDT and FRDEAV. The CDR3 loop spans 14 amino acids. V was clipped by 4 bases and J by 1 base; unmatched bases: 3. CDR3 residues: CASSLGTGNTEVFF. CDR3 bases read: TGTGCCAGCAGTCTCGGGACAGGAAACACA.

This clone has just a few counts. The gene names given are mouse names. The CDR3 extends 4 residues past the end of the read, so its final part is completed from the germline J gene. This rearrangement joins TRBV13-1 to TRBJ2-1, with 11 bases fitting TRBD2. CDR1 is NSHNY and CDR2 is SYGAGN in the germline V gene. The CDR3 is 15 amino acids. With 5 bases clipped from V and 1 base from J, the junction kept 2 bases outside the gene matches. CDR3 in amino acids: CASSGLGGNYAEQFF. The CDR3 DNA, read in part, is TGTGCCAGCAGCGGACTGGGGGGAAACTATGCT.

Ten or more counts support this clone. The gene names here belong to mouse. The sequence runs out 4 residues before the end of the CDR3; the remainder is reconstructed from the germline J gene. The rearrangement uses TRBV3 and TRBJ2-7; TRBD2 matches 11 bases. The germline V gene encodes CDR1 SNHLY and CDR2 FYNGKV (reference sequence). The CDR3 is 15 amino acids. CDR3: CASSHRRDWGYEQYF. The part of the CDR3 DNA that was read is TGTGCCAGCAGCCACCGCCGGGACTGGGGGTAT.

This clone has a count of ten or more. Gene names and germline match the mouse. Read data end 4 residues before the CDR3 end; the end is taken from the germline J gene. The V and J genes are TRBV13-3 and TRBJ2-1; D is uncertain. This CDR3 region has 15 residues. Deletions cut 0 bases from V and 1 base from J, with 8 bases between. CDR1 NNHDY and CDR2 SYVADS come from the germline V gene. This CDR3 reads CASSDAFPNYAEQFF. The sequenced part of the CDR3 DNA is TGTGCCAGCAGTGATGCATTTCCCAACTATGCT.

Within the sample, this clone is medium-sized. The gene symbols are mouse symbols. Coverage ceases 4 residues before the CDR3 finishes, and the germline J gene fills in the end. The chain links TRBV19 to TRBJ1-2, with 8 positions matching TRBD1. This CDR3 has 14 amino acids. Germline-derived CDR1 and CDR2 are FNHDT and SITEND (reference sequence). With V trimmed by 5 bases and J by 1 base, 4 bases remained unmatched. The covered CDR3 bases are TGTGCCAGCAGCCCGGACAGGGTAAACTCC. Protein sequence: CASSPDRVNS. The whole CDR3 is CASSPDRVNSDYTF.

This clone is labeled as medium-sized. Mouse gene names and germline throughout. The missing CDR3 end, 4 residues past where the read stops, is filled in from the germline J gene. The chain uses TRBV17 and TRBJ2-1, with D possibly matching TRBD2 (6 bases). CDR1 MNHDT and CDR2 YYDKIL come from the germline V gene. The germline V and J ends were trimmed by 2 bases and 3 bases, with 8 bases remaining between them. This CDR3 region has 14 residues. The covered CDR3 bases are TGTGCTAGCAGTAGATGGGGGAGCTATGCT. It encodes CASSRWGSYA. The full CDR3 is CASSRWGSYAEQFF.

This clone was observed at least ten times. Here the gene names and germline are mouse. The CDR3 end lies 4 residues beyond the end of the read and is filled in from the germline J gene. The chain joins TRBV12-2 to TRBJ2-7; 11 nucleotides agree with TRBD2. The ends lost 0 bases at V and 0 bases at J; junction bases unmatched: 3. The CDR3 has 16 amino acids. Germline lookup yields CDR1 SGHLS and CDR2 HYDKME. The covered CDR3 bases are TGTGCCAGCTCTCTCCGGGACTGGGGGCTCTCCTAT. As protein: CASSLRDWGLSY. The entire CDR3 reads CASSLRDWGLSYEQYF. Using reference TRBV12-2 and TRBJ2-7 for the parts outside the CDR3, the full variable domain is NSGVVQSPRYIIKGKGERSILKCIPISGHLSVAWYQQTQGQELKFFIQHYDKMERDKGNLPSRFSVQQFDDYHSEMNMSALELEDSAVYFCASSLRDWGLSYEQYFGPGTRLTVL.

In its sample, this clone was seen many times. Germline and genes: mouse. Read data end 4 residues before the CDR3 end; the end is taken from the germline J gene. The chain carries TRBV13-1 and TRBJ2-5, with TRBD1 identical over 7 bases. The CDR3 totals 13 residues. The V gene's germline CDR1 is NSHNY and CDR2 SYGAGN. CDR3 protein: CASKDRAGDTQYF. The part of the CDR3 DNA that was read is TGTGCCAGCAAAGACAGGGCTGGGGAC.

The sample holds a few counts of this clone. Mouse gene names and germline throughout. The CDR3 end lies 4 residues beyond the end of the read and is filled in from the germline J gene. J is TRBJ2-1 and V is TRBV31; TRBD2 aligns across 7 bases. With V trimmed by 0 bases and J by 2 bases, 1 base remained unmatched. Germline CDR1 and CDR2: GKSSPN and SITVG. The CDR3 has 14 amino acids. The CDR3 bases that were read are TGTGCCTGGAGTCTGCTGGGGGACTATGCT. It translates to CAWSLLGDYA. From start to end, the CDR3 is CAWSLLGDYAEQFF.

By share, this clone counts as large (0.1 to 1%). The genes and germline here are from mouse. The read stops 4 residues short of the end of the CDR3; the missing end is completed from the germline J gene. The V and J genes are TRBV14 and TRBJ2-2; TRBD1 matches 9 bases. V lost 3 bases and J lost 5; bases outside the gene matches: 2. CDR1 is SGHDT, CDR2 FRDEAV, per germline. This CDR3 has 14 residues. CDR3 residues: CASSSGTGTGQLYF. The CDR3 bases that were read are TGTGCCAGCAGTTCCGGGACAGGGACCGGG.